This T cell receptor (beta chain) derives from a study of blood T cell repertoires in COVID-19. Overall study context: Collection of acute and convalescent COVID-19 samples took place in the United States, Italy and Spain. PBMCs, B-cell-depleted T cells, or T cells provided the cDNA or gDNA that made up the material.

The CDR3 extends over 11 amino acids. V lost 3 bases to trimming and J lost 7 bases, with 7 bases between them. In the original workflow: Quantification of nucleated cells was approximated via reference gene primer amplification. Profiled with immunoSEQ multiplex PCR; TCRdb holds only in-frame clones, not every one. V, J and clone size are those of that table, while D and trimming were read from the DNA. The repertoire holds 84,000 or so clones, over 75% seen once, with just under 10% in the top ten. The material sequenced was peripheral blood. The J gene is TRBJ2-7, the V gene TRBV12-3 or TRBV12-4; the D is unclear. The source of this sequence is a human donor in a cohort sampled during active COVID-19. In nucleotides, the CDR3 is TGTGCCAGCAGTTTGGCCGGGGAGCAGTACTTC. Amino acid sequence: CASSLAGEQYF.